Detailed here is one TCR beta chain. Antigen: not known. The V end was cut by 3 bases, the J end by 13 bases, with 13 bases between. This CDR3 has 12 residues. Germline CDR1 reads SGHDN; CDR2 reads FVKESK. Diagnoses used clinical symptoms, serum thyroxine and TRAb, thyroid ultrasound and orbital computed tomography. Fresh peripheral blood, 7.5 to 10 ml, yielded the PBMCs. These data originate in a study of T cells in Graves' hyperthyroidism and ophthalmopathy. Study results and limitations: Before onset, ophthalmopathy was predicted by the model a median roughly six months earlier.

Using RNA transcripts as the source, TCR beta CDR3 regions were amplified. An initial round of RT-PCR targeting the TCR CDR3 relied on the HTBI primer set. MiXCR, applied by TCRdb to the multiplex PCR reads, yields one record per CDR3 protein. Of around 290,000 distinct CDR3 sequences listed, over 15% are singletons. The clonotype was recovered from an older woman with Graves' ophthalmopathy. V gene TRBV14 combines with J gene TRBJ2-1, with D possibly matching TRBD1 (5 bases). Sequenced sample: blood. In nucleotides, the CDR3 is TGTGCCAGCAGCCAGGGGCCACAGGTACAGTTCTTC. Translated, it gives CASSQGPQVQFF.